The 20 T cell receptor beta chains below come from one sample, sequenced in a study of blood T cell repertoires in COVID-19. Clones were read by immunoSEQ multiplex PCR, and TCRdb kept only the in-frame ones, dropping some. Of around 69,000 clones in the sample, 75% to 90% were seen once. Material for sequencing was peripheral blood. The receptors shown here come from a woman aged 45 to 65 with active COVID-19.

The rearrangement joins TRBV5-1 to TRBJ1-6; D unresolved. The V end lost 3 bases, the J end lost 6 bases, and 7 bases lay between the germline ends. The CDR3 is 13 residues long. Germline V CDR1 and CDR2: SGHRS, YFSETQ. The CDR3 bases are TGCGCCAGCAGCTCGGGATCTAATTCACCCCTCCACTTT. As protein: CASSSGSNSPLHF. The full variable domain, completed using reference TRBV5-1 and TRBJ1-6, is KAGVTQTPRYLIKTRGQQVTLSCSPISGHRSVSWYQQTPGQGLQFLFEYFSETQRNKGNFPGRFSGRQFSNSRSEMNVSTLELGDSALYLCASSSGSNSPLHFGNGTRLTVT.

Of note for this clone: The sample contains more than one DNA sequence encoding this CDR3. The chain joins TRBV5-1 to TRBJ1-6; D remains ambiguous. CDR3 length: 13 residues. V lost 0 bases, J lost 9 bases, and 7 bases lay in between. Germline CDR1 is SGHRS and CDR2 is YFSETQ. For the CDR3, the DNA is TGCGCCAGCAGCTTGGCGGGTCGTTCACCCCTCCACTTT. Protein product: CASSLAGRSPLHF.

The J gene is TRBJ2-1, the V gene TRBV28; 9 bases are a match to TRBD1. CDR3 length equals 15 residues. Germline loops: CDR1 MDHEN, CDR2 SYDVKM. V lost 3 bases and J lost 7; bases outside the gene matches: 7. The CDR3: CASSFWDRAANEQFF. CDR3 in DNA: TGTGCCAGCAGTTTCTGGGACAGGGCGGCAAATGAGCAGTTCTTC.

This clone was seen a single time. The rearrangement joins TRBV2 to TRBJ2-5; perhaps TRBD2 as D (6 bases). The CDR3 has 22 amino acids. V lost 5 bases and J lost 5, with 39 bases in between. The V gene's germline CDR1 is SNHLY and CDR2 FYNNEI. The CDR3 loop is CASSSRWAGTSIPRRAWETQYF. In DNA, the CDR3 is TGTGCCAGCAGTTCTAGGTGGGCGGGAACTTCAATACCTCGGAGGGCCTGGGAGACCCAGTACTTC.

The chain employs TRBV30 and TRBJ1-6, with D hard to call. Germline-derived CDR1 and CDR2 are GTSNPN and SVGIG (reference sequence). The V end lost 4 bases, the J end lost 7 bases, and 11 bases lay between the germline ends. The CDR3 spans 13 residues. In nucleotides, the CDR3 is TGTGCCTGGAAGCGTGGATTCAATTCACCCCTCCACTTT. Translated: CAWKRGFNSPLHF.

The chain joins TRBV27 to TRBJ2-1, with TRBD2 matching 11 bases. Germline V lookup: CDR1 MNHEY, CDR2 SMNVEV (reference sequence). The CDR3 spans 17 residues. J was trimmed by 5 bases and V by 4 bases; bases with no gene match: 10. In DNA form, the CDR3 reads TGTGCCAGCAGTTCTCCTTTAGCGGGAGGGCGTAACAATGAGCAGTTCTTC. This sequence encodes CASSSPLAGGRNNEQFF.

V gene TRBV18 combines with J gene TRBJ1-4; the D is unclear. V lost 4 bases and J lost 0, with 9 bases in between. The CDR3 runs 15 residues. The germline gives CDR1 KGHSH, CDR2 LQKENI. CDR3 nucleotide sequence: TGTGCCAGCTCACTTCAGGAGGCAACTAATGAAAAACTGTTTTTT. This translates into CASSLQEATNEKLFF.

The J gene is TRBJ2-2, the V gene TRBV10-2, with D possibly being TRBD2 (6 bases). Deletions cut 6 bases from V and 6 bases from J, with 20 bases between. CDR3 length: 16 amino acids. From germline, CDR1 is WSHSY and CDR2 SAAADI. CDR3 region: CASSILASLVPGELFF. CDR3 coding DNA: TGCGCCAGCAGCATACTAGCCTCTCTAGTCCCCGGGGAGCTGTTTTTT.

The V and J genes are TRBV5-1 and TRBJ2-1; TRBD1 agrees at 7 bases. This CDR3 contains 14 residues. Germline CDR1 reads SGHRS; CDR2 reads YFSETQ. The J segment lost 4 bases and the V segment lost 3 bases, leaving 4 bases of the junction unmatched. The CDR3 region has the DNA TGCGCCAGCAGCTCCGGGACAGTTTACAATGAGCAGTTCTTC. This gives the protein CASSSGTVYNEQFF.

In this sample, this clone turned up a few times. The chain couples TRBV3-1 (or the pseudogene TRBV3-2) to TRBJ2-7; TRBD2 agrees at 12 bases. V gave up 2 bases and J gave up 6 bases; unmatched junction bases: 2. Germline V lookup: CDR1 LGHDT, CDR2 YNNKEL (reference sequence). This CDR3 is 14 amino acids long. The CDR3 DNA reads TGTGCCAGCAGCCAACTAGCGGGAGGGGGCGAGCAGTACTTC. Translated, it gives CASSQLAGGGEQYF.

The CDR3 DNA reads TGTGCCAGCAGTGCACAGCCCTATGGCTACACCTTC. This gives the protein CASSAQPYGYTF. This sequence joins TRBV2 and TRBJ1-2, with D hard to call. There are 12 residues in the CDR3. Germline V gene sequence: CDR1 SNHLY, CDR2 FYNNEI. V lost 4 bases to trimming and J lost 4 bases, with 7 bases between them.

The gene calls are TRBV19 and TRBJ1-5; TRBD1 matches at 7 bases. Trimming removed 7 bases from V and 2 bases from J; junction bases left unmatched: 8. The length of the CDR3 is 15 residues. The germline gives CDR1 LNHDA, CDR2 SQIVND (reference sequence). The CDR3 is CASTSTGRGNQPQHF. CDR3 sequence (DNA): TGTGCCAGTACTTCGACAGGGCGAGGCAATCAGCCCCAGCATTTT.

The chain recombines TRBV18 with TRBJ2-3; D is ambiguous. CDR1 KGHSH and CDR2 LQKENI come from the germline V gene. V was shortened by 3 bases and J by 0 bases, with 7 bases between the two germline ends. The length of the CDR3 is 14 residues. The CDR3 bases are TGTGCCAGCTCACCGACGACAAGCACAGATACGCAGTATTTT. It translates to CASSPTTSTDTQYF.

This sequence joins TRBV4-2 and TRBJ2-7, with 7 bases lining up with TRBD2. This CDR3 has 14 residues. Losses at the gene ends were 9 bases for V and 1 base for J; bases not matched to a gene: 9. Germline V CDR1 and CDR2: LGHNA, YNFKEQ. CDR3 nucleotide sequence: TGTGCCAGTGCCCGAAGCGGGGAGTCCTACGAGCAGTACTTC. This encodes CASARSGESYEQYF.

In its sample, this clone was seen once. CDR3: CASSLAMAGFGNTIYF. The CDR3, as DNA: TGCGCCAGCAGCTTGGCAATGGCAGGGTTCGGAAACACCATATATTTT. The V and J genes are TRBV5-1 and TRBJ1-3; D may be TRBD1 (5 bases). V gave up 0 bases and J gave up 4 bases, with 14 bases separating them. Germline CDR1 SGHRS, CDR2 YFSETQ. This CDR3 comprises 16 residues.

This chain connects TRBV30 to TRBJ1-2; 11 bases are a match to TRBD1. Trimming removed 0 bases from V and 6 bases from J; junction bases left unmatched: 6. The CDR3 contains 15 residues. Germline V gives CDR1 GTSNPN, CDR2 SVGIG (reference sequence). Here the CDR3 reads CAWSVRDRGVNGYTF. Written as DNA, the CDR3 is TGTGCCTGGAGTGTCCGGGACAGGGGGGTTAATGGCTACACCTTC.

This clone was counted between two and nine times. The chain joins TRBV21-1 to TRBJ2-7; the table's D call TRBD2 went unverified against the DNA. TRBV21-1 is recorded as a pseudogene. This CDR3 has 15 residues. In DNA form, the CDR3 reads TGTGCCAGCAGCAAAGGCGGGGATGACTCCTACGAGCAGTACTTC. As protein: CASSKGGDDSYEQYF.

V is TRBV30 and J is TRBJ1-6; D remains ambiguous. This CDR3 has 14 residues. Germline CDR1 is GTSNPN and CDR2 is SVGIG (reference sequence). Trimming shortened V by 3 bases and J by 0 bases, and 6 bases separated the two germline ends. The DNA of the CDR3 is TGTGCCTGGAGACCGGGCTCCTATAATTCACCCCTCCACTTT. Its translation: CAWRPGSYNSPLHF.

This clone has a single count. The V gene is TRBV29-1, the J gene TRBJ2-5; maybe TRBD1 (5 bases). Deletions cut 2 bases from V and 5 bases from J, with 12 bases between. The CDR3 loop spans 13 amino acids. Germline V gene lookup returns CDR1 SQVTM and CDR2 ANQGSEA. The CDR3 reads CSVERGSWETQYF. The CDR3 DNA reads as TGCAGCGTTGAAAGGGGTTCGTGGGAGACCCAGTACTTC.

This clone was picked up one time. The chain carries TRBV5-4 and TRBJ2-5, with 10 bases aligning to TRBD2. CDR3 length: 16 amino acids. Losses at the gene ends were 0 bases for V and 5 bases for J; bases not matched to a gene: 7. In germline, CDR1 is SGHNT, CDR2 YYREEE (reference sequence). CDR3 loop: CASSLVPSGRRETQYF. CDR3 bases: TGTGCCAGCAGCTTGGTTCCTAGCGGGAGACGTGAGACCCAGTACTTC.